These T cell receptor beta chains were read from a single sample in a study of response to subunit inactivated influenza vaccine. TCRdb re-called the RT-PCR reads through MiXCR, storing one row per CDR3 protein. Of a few hundred thousand distinct CDR3 sequences in the sample, around 15% were seen once. Sequencing used PBMCs from blood, obtained approximately 12 days after vaccination. These receptors were collected from a man aged 45 to 65 who received an inactivated influenza vaccine. CDR3s include the opening cysteine and the closing phenylalanine or tryptophan. The D gene is left open where the match is weak. Rows may omit the clone size; those that give it use once, few, many or a size class.

NA TRBJ2-7 NA TRBV4-2 TGTGCCAGCAGCTCCCGGGACGCCTCGGGCTACGAGCAGTACTTC CASSSRDASGYEQYF
many TRBJ2-1 TRBD2 TRBV20-1 TGCAGCTCTCGGGGGGAGGGCCCGGGCAATGAGCAGTTCTTC CSSRGEGPGNEQFF
few TRBJ2-5 TRBD2 TRBV14 TGTGCCAGCAGCCAAGAGGTGCTGAGCGGGAGCGGAGAGACCCAGTACTTC CASSQEVLSGSGETQYF
hyperexpanded TRBJ2-1 NA TRBV29-1 TGCAGCGTTGAGCGGGCCCCTTGGGATGAGCAGTTCTTC CSVERAPWDEQFF
few TRBJ2-1 NA TRBV7-9 TGTGCCAGCAGCTTAGGCGAGCGGATAAGCTCCTACAATGAGCAGTTCTTC CASSLGERISSYNEQFF
NA TRBJ2-1 NA TRBV7-2 TGTGCCAGCAGCTTAGTTAGGGTAAAACAGTTCTTC CASSLVRVKQFF
many TRBJ2-3 TRBD2 TRBV29-1 TGCAGCGTTGAACTCTCACTTGGACTAGCGGGGACAGATACGCAGTATTTT CSVELSLGLAGTDTQYF
NA TRBJ2-4 NA TRBV6-5 TGTGCCAGCAGTTACCTCCAAGTAGCCAAAAACATTCAGTACTTC CASSYLQVAKNIQYF
few TRBJ1-5 TRBD1 TRBV20-1 TGCAGTGCTAGACAGACAGGGGGCCGCAATCAGCCCCAGCATTTT CSARQTGGRNQPQHF
NA TRBJ2-7 TRBD2 TRBV5-1 TGCGCCAGCAGCCCGGGGTCTAGCGGACCCTACGAGCAGTACTTC CASSPGSSGPYEQYF
few TRBJ2-3 TRBD2 TRBV20-1 TGCAGTGCCCAGGGCAGCGGGGGTGGCTATACGCAGTATTTT CSAQGSGGGYTQYF
NA TRBJ1-1 TRBD1 TRBV10-3 TGTGCCATCACCCAGGGGGACGACACTGAAGCTTTCTTT CAITQGDDTEAFF
NA TRBJ1-1 TRBD1 TRBV7-9 TGTGCCAGCAGCTTGAGCTACAGGGGTAGCACTGAAGCTTTCTTT CASSLSYRGSTEAFF
NA TRBJ1-1 NA TRBV25-1 TGTGCCAGCAGTTTAGGGGGGATCGCTGAAGCTTTCTTT CASSLGGIAEAFF
few TRBJ2-7 NA TRBV28 TGTGCCAGCAGTTTATCTGCCAGGCTTCTATCTGGCGAGCAGTACTTC CASSLSARLLSGEQYF
NA TRBJ2-7 NA TRBV2 TGTGCCAGCAGTATTACAAGGGAGCCCACCCACGAGCAGTACTTC CASSITREPTHEQYF
NA TRBJ2-4 NA TRBV10-3 TGTGCCATCAGTAAAGGACTGGGGGTTCGGGAAAACATTCAGTACTTC CAISKGLGVRENIQYF
many TRBJ2-5 NA TRBV29-1 TGCAGCGTTGAAGATCTTGTCTGGGACACGCAAGAGACCCAGTACTTC CSVEDLVWDTQETQYF
NA TRBJ1-2 NA TRBV7-2 TGTGCCAGCAGCCCACAAACCGCCCTAAGGAACTATGGCTACACCTTC CASSPQTALRNYGYTF
few TRBJ2-1 NA TRBV15 TGTGCCACCAGCAACGGGCCGAGCTCCTACAATGAGCAGTTCTTC CATSNGPSSYNEQFF
NA TRBJ1-1 NA TRBV20-1 TGCAGTGCACCGACAGTACCGAACACTGAAGCTTTCTTT CSAPTVPNTEAFF
few TRBJ1-1 NA TRBV6-2/TRBV6-3 TGTGTCAGCAGTTACTTGAACAGGGTACGAGTCATCAACACTGAAGCTTTCTTT CVSSYLNRVRVINTEAFF
few TRBJ2-3 TRBD2 TRBV2 TGTGCCAGCAGCCTGACTAGCGTATACACAGATACGCAGTATTTT CASSLTSVYTDTQYF
many TRBJ1-5 NA TRBV7-2 TGTGCCAGCAGCTCCGGGTCCCCAGTTGGAGGGTCCCAGCATTTT CASSSGSPVGGSQHF
few TRBJ2-7 TRBD2 TRBV9 TGTGCCAGCAGCCCAACTAGCGGGGGGACCTACGAGCAGTACTTC CASSPTSGGTYEQYF
few TRBJ2-3 TRBD2 TRBV4-1 TGCGCCAGCAGCCAAGAAGGGGTAGCGGGGGTAGATACGCAGTATTTT CASSQEGVAGVDTQYF
NA TRBJ2-3 NA TRBV7-9 TGTGCCAGCAGCTCACACAGCGCCATCGCAGGCACAGATACGCAGTATTTT CASSSHSAIAGTDTQYF
NA TRBJ2-2 NA TRBV12-3/TRBV12-4 TGTGCCAGCAGTAGGACTCGTAACACCGGGGAGCTGTTTTTT CASSRTRNTGELFF
few TRBJ1-4 NA TRBV28 TGTGCCAGCAGCAGGGAGGAAAAACTGTTTTTT CASSREEKLFF
many TRBJ1-1 NA TRBV7-9 TGTGCCAGCAGCTTAGATGGTTTCACTGAAGCTTTCTTT CASSLDGFTEAFF
few TRBJ2-7 TRBD2 TRBV6-2/TRBV6-3 TGTGCCAGCAGTTACGACCTAGCGGGACCCTACGAGCAGTACTTC CASSYDLAGPYEQYF
few TRBJ2-7 NA TRBV28 TGTGCCAGCAACAACTTTCCGAGCTCCTACGAGCAGTACTTC CASNNFPSSYEQYF
many TRBJ2-1 TRBD2 TRBV7-8 TGTGCCAGCAGCTTAGTGAGGGAGGGATGGCAGTTCTTC CASSLVREGWQFF
few TRBJ1-4 NA TRBV11-1 TGTGCCAGCAGCTTGCTCCTCGTGGCTCTGACAACTAATGAAAAACTGTTTTTT CASSLLLVALTTNEKLFF
few TRBJ1-2 NA TRBV12-3/TRBV12-4 TGTGCCAGCATCGGGACCGACTATGGCTACACCTTC CASIGTDYGYTF
many TRBJ2-3 TRBD2 TRBV10-3 TGTGCCATCCGTACTAGCGGGAGTACAGATACGCAGTATTTT CAIRTSGSTDTQYF
NA TRBJ2-7 TRBD2 TRBV5-1 TGCGCCAGCAGCTTGGCCGGAGGGAGGGCCAGCGAGCAGTACTTC CASSLAGGRASEQYF
few TRBJ2-7 NA TRBV5-1 TGCGCCAGCAGTATAGGGGAGGACGAGCAGTACTTC CASSIGEDEQYF
few TRBJ2-1 TRBD2 TRBV5-6 TGTGCCAGCAGCGGGGCGGGGGTCTCCTACAATGAGCAGTTCTTC CASSGAGVSYNEQFF
NA TRBJ2-1 NA TRBV4-1 TGCGCCAGCAGACCAGTCGGGAGTCGGTACAATGAGCAGTTCTTC CASRPVGSRYNEQFF
few TRBJ1-3 NA TRBV12-3/TRBV12-4 TGTGCCAGCAGGCCGGTAGGGTCTAACACCATATATTTT CASRPVGSNTIYF
NA TRBJ2-6 NA TRBV5-4 TGTGCCAGCAGCTTGACTGATAACTCTGGGGCCAACGTCCTGACTTTC CASSLTDNSGANVLTF
NA TRBJ2-7 NA TRBV12-3/TRBV12-4 TGTGCCAGCAGTTTAGATCCCATGTTCTACGAGCAGTACTTC CASSLDPMFYEQYF
NA TRBJ2-3 NA TRBV10-3 TGTGCCATCAGTGAGTCCGCGCCCAGGGCAGATACGCAGTATTTT CAISESAPRADTQYF
few TRBJ1-2 NA TRBV10-3 TGTGCCATCAGCCGGGACACAAACTATGGCTACACCTTC CAISRDTNYGYTF
few TRBJ1-5 TRBD1 TRBV20-1 TGCAGTGTTACGGGACAGGGAAAGCCCCAGCATTTT CSVTGQGKPQHF